The TCR beta chain under discussion was sequenced for a study of OX40 agonist ivuxolimab in advanced cancers. Overall study findings and caveats: The mean number of expanded clones was higher in CD8+ T cells than in CD4+.

At baseline, cycle 4 day 1, and cycle 7 day 1, blood was sampled. TCRdb keeps only in-frame clones here, not all; method: immunoSEQ multiplex PCR. The profile shows some 150,000 clones, about 92% of them singletons. This clone was seen just once. The target antigen is unknown. Per germline, CDR1 SGHRS and CDR2 YFSETQ. V shed 4 bases and J shed 4 bases, with 25 bases lying between them. This CDR3 region has 18 residues. The rearrangement uses TRBV5-1 and TRBJ2-3; D possibly uses TRBD1 or TRBD2 (6 bases each). The source of this sequence is an adult with an advanced solid tumor such as melanoma, head and neck, liver or kidney cancer. The specimen was CD4+ or CD8+ T cells sorted from blood, collected in a trial of the OX40 agonist ivuxolimab. The CDR3 spells CASSGGISGARQPDTQYF. Here the CDR3 DNA reads TGCGCCAGCAGCGGGGGGATTTCAGGGGCCAGGCAGCCAGATACGCAGTATTTT.